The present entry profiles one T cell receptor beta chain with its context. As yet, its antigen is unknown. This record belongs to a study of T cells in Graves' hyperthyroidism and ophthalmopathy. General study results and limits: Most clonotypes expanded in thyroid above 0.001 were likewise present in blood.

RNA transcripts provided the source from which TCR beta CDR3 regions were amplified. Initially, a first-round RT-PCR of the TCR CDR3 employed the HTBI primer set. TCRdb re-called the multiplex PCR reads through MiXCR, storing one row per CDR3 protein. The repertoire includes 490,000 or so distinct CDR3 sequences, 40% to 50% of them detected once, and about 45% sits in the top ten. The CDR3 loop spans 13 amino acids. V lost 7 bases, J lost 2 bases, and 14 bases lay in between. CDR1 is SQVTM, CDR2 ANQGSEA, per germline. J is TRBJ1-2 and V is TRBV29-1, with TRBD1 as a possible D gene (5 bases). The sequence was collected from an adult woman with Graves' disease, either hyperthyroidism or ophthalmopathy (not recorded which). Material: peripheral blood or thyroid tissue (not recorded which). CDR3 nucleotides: TGCAGCGCTCCCGGCGCAGGGAACTATGGCTACACCTTC. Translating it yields CSAPGAGNYGYTF.